This T cell receptor beta chain came from a study of human T cells and chemical hapten exposure. TCRdb independently ran MiXCR on the RACE reads; one entry per CDR3 protein. The sample records fewer than 400,000 distinct CDR3 sequences, around 7% being singletons. Trimming removed 5 bases from V and 4 bases from J, with 14 bases in between. The germline V gene encodes CDR1 MNHEY and CDR2 SVGEGT. The CDR3 spans 14 residues. The sample's time point: patch test 1, 2 weeks after DPC sensitization. Described treatment: therapeutic diphenylcyclopropenone sensitization with weekly scalp DPC. This clonotype has a handful of counts.

This sequence joins TRBV6-2 or TRBV6-3 and TRBJ1-1, with a possible D match to TRBD1 (5 bases). The TCR originated in a woman under 30 with alopecia areata. Some clones in this sample may be carry-over from other donors' samples. This specimen consisted of whole blood, obtained in connection with sensitization to the hapten diphenylcyclopropenone (DPC). CDR3 nucleotide sequence: TGTGCCAGCAGTACGGGACTTCTCGGCACTGAAGCTTTCTTT. Its translation: CASSTGLLGTEAFF.